The entry that follows covers one T cell receptor beta chain sequence. TCRdb keeps only in-frame clones here, not all; method: immunoSEQ multiplex PCR. The table shows about 200,000 clones, with 88% occurring only once. The CDR3 length is 14 residues. Germline V lookup: CDR1 LNHDA, CDR2 SQIVND (reference sequence). With 4 bases clipped from V and 5 bases from J, the junction kept 2 bases outside the gene matches. The source of the sample is a study of blood T cell repertoires in COVID-19. Background on the study: Both acute and convalescent COVID-19 samples were obtained from the United States, Italy and Spain. T cells, B-cell-depleted T cells, or PBMCs supplied cDNA or gDNA.

The clonotype originates from a man between 18 and 35 years old with active or convalescent COVID-19. V gene TRBV19 combines with J gene TRBJ1-6, with 7 bases that match TRBD1. Source material: peripheral blood. CDR3 sequence reads: CASSKGAHNSPLHF. The CDR3, as DNA: TGTGCCAGTAGTAAGGGGGCACATAATTCACCCCTCCACTTT.